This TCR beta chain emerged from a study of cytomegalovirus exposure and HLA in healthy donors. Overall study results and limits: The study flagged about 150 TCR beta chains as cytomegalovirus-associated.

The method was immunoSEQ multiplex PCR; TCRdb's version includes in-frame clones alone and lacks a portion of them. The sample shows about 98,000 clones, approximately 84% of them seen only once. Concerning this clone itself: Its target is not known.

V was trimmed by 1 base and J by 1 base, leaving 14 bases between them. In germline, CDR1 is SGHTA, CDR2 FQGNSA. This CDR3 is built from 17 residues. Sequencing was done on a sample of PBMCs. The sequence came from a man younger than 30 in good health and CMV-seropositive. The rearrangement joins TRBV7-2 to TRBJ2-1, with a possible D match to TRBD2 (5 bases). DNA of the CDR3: TGTGCCAGCAGCTTAGTGGGCGGGCCCCATTCCTACAATGAGCAGTTCTTC. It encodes CASSLVGGPHSYNEQFF.